Detailed here is one T cell receptor beta chain. Its antigen is unknown. Sequenced by immunoSEQ multiplex PCR; TCRdb stores in-frame clones only, minus some. This table holds fewer than 400,000 clones, over 55% found once. This sample is part of a study of cytotoxic CD8 clonotypes in ibrutinib-treated CLL. Whole-study results and caveats: Increased clonality at ibrutinib response gave way to a return toward baseline at progression.

CDR1 and CDR2 (germline): LNHDA, SQIVND (reference sequence). J gave up 6 bases and V 5 bases, and 7 bases lay outside the gene matches. This CDR3 is built from 15 residues. Sequenced here: PBMCs, sampled after 36 months of ibrutinib treatment. The chain couples TRBV19 to TRBJ2-1; 10 nucleotides line up with TRBD2. The TCR originated in a human donor with chronic lymphocytic leukemia. The CDR3: CASSPLAGAVNEQFF. CDR3 nucleotides: TGTGCCAGTAGTCCTCTAGCGGGAGCCGTCAATGAGCAGTTCTTC.